A single sample gave rise to the 27 T cell receptor beta chains below, sequenced in a study of T cells in localized non-small cell lung cancer. TCRdb keeps only in-frame clones here, not all; method: immunoSEQ multiplex PCR. This sample has tens of thousands of clones, with approximately 91% found just once. The material sequenced was peripheral blood, taken before any cancer treatment. These receptor sequences come from a female donor at least 60 years old with stage I lung adenocarcinoma.

This chain connects TRBV9 to TRBJ2-2; no clear D gene. CDR3 length equals 14 residues. From germline, CDR1 is SGDLS and CDR2 YYNGEE. V was shortened by 4 bases and J by 0 bases, with 7 bases between the two germline ends. The CDR3 DNA is TGTGCCAGCAGCCCCGATGCGAACACCGGGGAGCTGTTTTTT. This codes for CASSPDANTGELFF. The complete variable domain, with remaining parts taken from reference TRBV9 and TRBJ2-2, reads DSGVTQTPKHLITATGQRVTLRCSPRSGDLSVYWYQQSLDQGLQFLIQYYNGEERAKGNILERFSAQQFPDLHSELNLSSLELGDSALYFCASSPDANTGELFFGEGSRLTVL.

The chain recombines TRBV2 with TRBJ2-5, with a possible D match to TRBD2 (6 bases). V was pared by 7 bases and J by 1 base, with 13 bases between. The germline gives CDR1 SNHLY, CDR2 FYNNEI. CDR3 size: 14 residues. DNA for the CDR3: TGTGCCAGCACTGCGGGAACCTTCCAAGAGACCCAGTACTTC. Residues: CASTAGTFQETQYF.

The chain links TRBV18 to TRBJ2-7; possibly TRBD1 for D (7 bases). Trimming removed 0 bases from V and 6 bases from J, with 15 bases in between. Per germline, CDR1 KGHSH and CDR2 LQKENI. The CDR3 totals 15 residues. CDR3 coding DNA: TGTGCCAGCTCACCACCGTCAGGGGGGTTTTTCGAGCAGTACTTC. Translation: CASSPPSGGFFEQYF. Complete variable domain (other parts from reference TRBV18 and TRBJ2-7): NAGVMQNPRHLVRRRGQEARLRCSPMKGHSHVYWYRQLPEEGLKFMVYLQKENIIDESGMPKERFSAEFPKEGPSILRIQQVVRGDSAAYFCASSPPSGGFFEQYFGPGTRLTVT.

V is TRBV9 and J is TRBJ2-3, with 7 bases lining up with TRBD1. The V gene's germline CDR1 is SGDLS and CDR2 YYNGEE. V lost 3 bases and J lost 0; bases outside the gene matches: 7. This CDR3 has 16 amino acids. The CDR3 DNA sequence: TGTGCCAGCAGCGGAAAACAGGGGTTGAGCACAGATACGCAGTATTTT. This translates into CASSGKQGLSTDTQYF.

This chain joins TRBV6-1 and TRBJ2-7; 14 nucleotides agree with TRBD2. The CDR3 totals 15 residues. The junction had 6 bases not matched to a gene; V was cut back by 4 bases and J by 7 bases. The germline V gene encodes CDR1 MNHNS and CDR2 SASEGT. CDR3 in amino acids: CASSGGLAGANEQYF. CDR3 DNA sequence: TGTGCCAGCAGTGGGGGACTAGCGGGAGCGAATGAGCAGTACTTC.

The chain employs TRBV11-2 and TRBJ1-1; D gene uncertain. V dropped 5 bases and J dropped 1 base, with 8 bases sitting between them. The germline gives CDR1 SGHAT, CDR2 FQNNGV. The length of the CDR3 is 13 residues. The CDR3 nucleotides are TGTGCCAGCAGCCCGCAGACGAACACTGAAGCTTTCTTT. Protein product: CASSPQTNTEAFF.

The chain links TRBV6-5 to TRBJ2-7, with TRBD2 matching 7 bases. CDR1 MNHEY and CDR2 SVGAGI come from the germline V gene. V gave up 3 bases and J gave up 3 bases; unmatched junction bases: 8. The CDR3 has 15 residues. CDR3 sequence: CASSYLAGDYYEQYF. The CDR3 DNA reads TGTGCCAGCAGTTATCTTGCGGGAGACTACTACGAGCAGTACTTC.

The CDR3 is CASSINWGGNQPQHF. In nucleotides, the CDR3 is TGTGCCAGTAGTATTAATTGGGGCGGCAATCAGCCCCAGCATTTT. The chain combines TRBV19 with TRBJ1-5; D possibly corresponds to TRBD1 (5 bases). From germline, CDR1 is LNHDA and CDR2 SQIVND (reference sequence). V was trimmed by 3 bases and J by 2 bases, leaving 11 bases between them. This CDR3 comprises 15 residues.

This chain links TRBV29-1 with TRBJ1-2, with unresolved D. Germline V gives CDR1 SQVTM, CDR2 ANQGSEA. The V end lost 4 bases, the J end lost 6 bases, and 9 bases lay between the germline ends. There are 11 residues in the CDR3. Here the CDR3 reads CSVGHQNGYTF. DNA for the CDR3: TGCAGCGTTGGCCACCAGAATGGCTACACCTTC.

This clone is labeled as medium-sized. CDR3 sequence reads: CASSFYKSGHSNYGYTF. DNA of the CDR3: TGTGCCAGCAGCTTCTATAAGTCTGGACACTCTAACTATGGCTACACCTTC. The chain couples TRBV7-9 to TRBJ1-2; possibly TRBD1 for D (5 bases). With 3 bases removed from V and 0 bases from J, the gap between germline ends came to 17 bases. The CDR3 extends over 17 amino acids. CDR1 and CDR2 (germline): SEHNR, FQNEAQ (reference sequence).

The V gene is TRBV7-9, the J gene TRBJ2-7, with no clear D. V shed 1 base and J shed 1 base, with 5 bases lying between them. This CDR3 is built from 13 residues. Germline V gene data show CDR1 as SEHNR and CDR2 as FQNEAQ (reference sequence). CDR3 coding DNA: TGTGCCAGCAGCTTAGTTTGGTCCTACGAGCAGTACTTC. Protein sequence: CASSLVWSYEQYF.

The rearrangement joins TRBV11-2 to TRBJ2-7, with D perhaps matching TRBD2 (5 bases). Germline CDR1 and CDR2: SGHAT and FQNNGV. Trimming shortened V by 5 bases and J by 0 bases, and 11 bases separated the two germline ends. This CDR3 is built from 14 residues. The CDR3 bases are TGTGCCAGCAGCCCTAGCCCTGGCTCCTACGAGCAGTACTTC. This codes for CASSPSPGSYEQYF.

This clone was seen more than once but under ten times. The J gene is TRBJ2-7, the V gene TRBV13; 9 bases map to TRBD1. The CDR3 is 13 residues long. The V gene end was trimmed by 5 bases and the J gene end by 6 bases; junction bases not matched to a gene: 5. Per germline, CDR1 PRHDT and CDR2 FYEKMQ (reference sequence). CDR3 sequence reads: CASSPETGGEQYF. Here the CDR3 DNA reads TGTGCCAGCAGCCCGGAGACAGGGGGCGAGCAGTACTTC.

This sequence joins TRBV5-4 and TRBJ2-3; TRBD2 is a possible D gene (7 bases). The CDR3 has 18 amino acids. Trimming removed 0 bases at V and 0 bases at J, with 17 bases between. From germline, CDR1 is SGHNT and CDR2 YYREEE (reference sequence). The CDR3 is CASSLVSRGASSTDTQYF. The CDR3 DNA reads as TGTGCCAGCAGCTTGGTATCACGGGGGGCTTCTAGCACAGATACGCAGTATTTT.

The CDR3 reads CASSPPSQGTEAFF. The CDR3 DNA reads as TGTGCCAGCAGCCCCCCCAGTCAAGGCACTGAAGCTTTCTTT. The rearrangement joins TRBV7-9 to TRBJ1-1; D not resolved. The germline CDR1 and CDR2 sequences are SEHNR and FQNEAQ (reference sequence). The ends were cut back, 5 bases at V and 4 bases at J, with 14 bases in the middle. The CDR3 runs 14 residues.

The gene calls are TRBV7-3 and TRBJ2-3; 13 positions agree with TRBD2. The germline V gene has CDR1 SGHTA and CDR2 FQGTGA. Trimming cost V 5 bases and J 2 bases; bases outside gene matches: 4. The CDR3 runs to 16 residues. Written as DNA, the CDR3 is TGTGCCAGCAGCCGTGGGACTAGCGGGAACACAGATACGCAGTATTTT. Translated, it gives CASSRGTSGNTDTQYF.

The chain employs TRBV10-3 and TRBJ2-3, with 9 bases identical to TRBD1. Germline V CDR1 and CDR2: ENHRY, SYGVKD. The ends lost 6 bases at V and 6 bases at J; junction bases unmatched: 7. The CDR3 length is 14 residues. The CDR3: CAISEQGAGDTQYF. The CDR3 coding sequence is TGTGCCATCAGCGAACAGGGGGCAGGGGATACGCAGTATTTT.

The chain is built from TRBV2 and TRBJ2-1; 11 nucleotides align to TRBD1. Germline CDR1 SNHLY, CDR2 FYNNEI. The ends lost 3 bases at V and 4 bases at J; junction bases unmatched: 2. The CDR3 has 15 amino acids. CDR3 amino acids: CASSEDRGQYNEQFF. The CDR3 region has the DNA TGTGCCAGCAGTGAGGACAGGGGGCAGTACAATGAGCAGTTCTTC.

The chain has TRBV19 and TRBJ1-5; 10 bases are a match to TRBD1. CDR1 and CDR2 from the germline V gene are LNHDA and SQIVND (reference sequence). Trimming removed 3 bases from V and 2 bases from J; junction bases left unmatched: 4. The CDR3 extends over 16 amino acids. The CDR3 region is CASSIGTGAGNQPQHF. The CDR3 nucleotides read TGTGCCAGTAGTATCGGGACAGGGGCAGGCAATCAGCCCCAGCATTTT.

The chain joins TRBV4-2 to TRBJ2-5; 12 nucleotides match TRBD2. The CDR3 sequence is 18 residues long. Germline V gene lookup returns CDR1 LGHNA and CDR2 YNFKEQ. The V gene end was trimmed by 1 base and the J gene end by 4 bases; junction bases not matched to a gene: 10. Written as DNA, the CDR3 is TGTGCCAGCAGCCAAGGTTTGCTAGCGGGAGGGGGGCCAGAGACCCAGTACTTC. It yields the protein CASSQGLLAGGGPETQYF.

This clone was detected once. V usage is TRBV25-1 and J usage is TRBJ2-1, with TRBD2 matching 11 bases. The J segment lost 2 bases and the V segment lost 3 bases, leaving 3 bases of the junction unmatched. This CDR3 has 16 amino acids. The germline V gene encodes CDR1 MGHDK and CDR2 SYGVNS. The CDR3 reads CASSEGLAVTYNEQFF. The CDR3 DNA sequence: TGTGCCAGCAGTGAGGGACTAGCGGTTACCTACAATGAGCAGTTCTTC.

The chain has TRBV10-3 and TRBJ2-1; D may match TRBD1 or TRBD2 (7 bases each). Germline V gives CDR1 ENHRY, CDR2 SYGVKD. V was cut by 5 bases and J by 5 bases, with 19 bases left in between. The CDR3 consists of 16 residues. The CDR3 region is CAISSREGASDNEQFF. The CDR3 DNA follows: TGTGCCATCAGTTCCAGGGAGGGGGCATCGGACAATGAGCAGTTCTTC.

The J gene is TRBJ1-5, the V gene TRBV7-2, with 7 bases identical to TRBD1. CDR1 SGHTA and CDR2 FQGNSA come from the germline V gene. Unmatched junction bases numbered 2, after V lost 3 bases and J lost 3 bases. This CDR3 region has 14 residues. The CDR3 DNA reads as TGTGCCAGCAGCTTTGACAGGGACAATCAGCCCCAGCATTTT. This sequence encodes CASSFDRDNQPQHF.

This clone was found once. V and J are TRBV6-6 and TRBJ1-1; D perhaps matches TRBD1 (5 bases). This CDR3 region has 13 residues. Trimming left V 4 bases short and J 6 bases short, with 12 bases between. The germline CDR1 and CDR2 sequences are MNHNY and SVGAGI (reference sequence). In DNA form, the CDR3 reads TGTGCCAGCAGTTCGTCCAGGGTGGCTGAAGCTTTCTTT. Translated, it gives CASSSSRVAEAFF.

The chain is built from TRBV28 and TRBJ1-5; TRBD1 agrees at 7 bases. CDR1 and CDR2 from the germline V gene are MDHEN and SYDVKM. The V gene end was trimmed by 6 bases and the J gene end by 3 bases; junction bases not matched to a gene: 14. This CDR3 is 17 amino acids long. The CDR3, as DNA: TGTGCCAGCAGCCCATGGGGACAGCCCTTACCCAATCAGCCCCAGCATTTT. Protein product: CASSPWGQPLPNQPQHF.

The V gene is TRBV19, the J gene TRBJ1-3; D ambiguous. This CDR3 is 14 amino acids long. The germline V gene encodes CDR1 LNHDA and CDR2 SQIVND (reference sequence). Trimming removed 5 bases from V and 4 bases from J, with 12 bases in between. The CDR3 nucleotides read TGTGCCAGTAGTTCCCTCGGGTCAGGAAACACCATATATTTT. Translating it yields CASSSLGSGNTIYF.

CDR3 amino acids: CASSQDGGDNYGYTF. The CDR3 DNA reads as TGTGCCAGCAGCCAAGACGGCGGAGATAACTATGGCTACACCTTC. The chain recombines TRBV14 with TRBJ1-2, with D unclear. CDR1 SGHDN and CDR2 FVKESK come from the germline V gene. There are 15 residues in the CDR3. V lost 0 bases and J lost 1, with 9 bases in between.